This T cell receptor beta chain is from a study of cytomegalovirus exposure and HLA in healthy donors. All the people who gave samples were healthy bone marrow donors. The study ran its PCR with 60 Vbeta and 13 Jbeta primers. TCRdb keeps only in-frame clones here, not all; method: immunoSEQ multiplex PCR. The sample lists about 170,000 clones, 73% occurring once. With V trimmed by 6 bases and J by 2 bases, 6 bases remained unmatched. The CDR3 spans 14 residues. CDR1 and CDR2 (germline): SEHNR, FQNEAQ (reference sequence). General observations from the study: Some V segments could not be told apart, so they were left out, TRBV6-2 and TRBV6-3 among them. A later analysis reportedly identified an Asian-associated ancestry cluster as carrying fewer N-insertions than the approximately 620-donor mean. Published work reported that the classifier diagnosed cytomegalovirus status with high specificity and sensitivity.

With regard to this clone: Its antigen is unidentified.

The sequence was collected from a woman aged 18 to 35 in good health and CMV-seropositive. Sequencing used PBMCs. The chain recombines TRBV7-9 with TRBJ1-2; TRBD1 aligns across 7 bases. The CDR3 DNA reads TGTGCCAGCAGGTCCGGGACAGAAAACTATGGCTACACCTTC. Translated: CASRSGTENYGYTF.